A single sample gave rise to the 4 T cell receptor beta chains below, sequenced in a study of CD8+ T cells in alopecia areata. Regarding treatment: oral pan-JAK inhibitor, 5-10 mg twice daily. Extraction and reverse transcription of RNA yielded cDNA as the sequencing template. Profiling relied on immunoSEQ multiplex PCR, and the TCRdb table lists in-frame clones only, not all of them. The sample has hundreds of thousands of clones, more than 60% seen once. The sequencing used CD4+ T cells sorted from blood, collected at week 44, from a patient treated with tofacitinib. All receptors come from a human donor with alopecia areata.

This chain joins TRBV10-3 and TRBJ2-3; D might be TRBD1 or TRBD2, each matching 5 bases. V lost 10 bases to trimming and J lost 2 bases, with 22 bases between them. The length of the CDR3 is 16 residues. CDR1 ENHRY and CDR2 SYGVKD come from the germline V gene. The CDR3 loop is CATFPTRDGTTDTQYF. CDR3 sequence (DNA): TGTGCCACCTTCCCAACCCGGGACGGCACCACAGATACGCAGTATTTT.

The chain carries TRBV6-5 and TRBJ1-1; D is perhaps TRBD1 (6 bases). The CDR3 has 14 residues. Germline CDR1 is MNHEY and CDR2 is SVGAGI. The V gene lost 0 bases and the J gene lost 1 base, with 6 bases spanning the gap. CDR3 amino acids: CASSYSTGNTEAFF. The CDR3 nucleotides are TGTGCCAGCAGTTACTCGACAGGGAACACTGAAGCTTTCTTT.

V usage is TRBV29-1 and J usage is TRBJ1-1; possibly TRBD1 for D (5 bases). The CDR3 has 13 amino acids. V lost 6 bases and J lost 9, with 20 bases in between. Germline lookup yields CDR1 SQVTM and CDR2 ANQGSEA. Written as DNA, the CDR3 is TGCAGCGTACAAACAGGTCCCTTAGGGAAAGCTTTCTTT. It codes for CSVQTGPLGKAFF.

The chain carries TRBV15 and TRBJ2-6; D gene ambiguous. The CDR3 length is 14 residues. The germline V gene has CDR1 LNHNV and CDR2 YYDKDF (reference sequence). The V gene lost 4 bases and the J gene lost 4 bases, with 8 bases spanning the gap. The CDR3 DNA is TGTGCCACCAGCAAGGAAAAAGGGGCCAACGTCCTGACTTTC. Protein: CATSKEKGANVLTF.